What follows are 9 T cell receptor beta chains derived from one specimen sequenced in a study of cytomegalovirus exposure and HLA in healthy donors. Primers for the PCR totalled 60 Vbeta and 13 Jbeta. Measured with immunoSEQ multiplex PCR; TCRdb has only the in-frame clones, and not every one. The sample lists tens of thousands of clones; roughly 75% were seen once. Material: PBMCs. The receptors were gathered from a man in his forties in good health and CMV-seronegative.

The chain employs TRBV4-1 and TRBJ2-3; the match to TRBD2 covers 9 bases. The germline V gene encodes CDR1 MGHRA and CDR2 YSYEKL. The CDR3 is 15 amino acids. Trimming took 0 bases from V and 4 from J; bases not matched to a gene: 2. The CDR3 sequence is CASSQERGGPDTQYF. The CDR3 coding sequence is TGCGCCAGCAGCCAAGAGCGGGGGGGCCCAGATACGCAGTATTTT.

The rearrangement uses TRBV6-1 and TRBJ2-2; 7 bases are shared with TRBD2. The CDR3 spans 15 residues. Trimming removed 10 bases from V and 2 bases from J; junction bases left unmatched: 10. Germline V gene lookup returns CDR1 MNHNS and CDR2 SASEGT. For the CDR3, the DNA is TGTGCCACCACCCCCGGACTAGATAACACCGGGGAGCTGTTTTTT. This codes for CATTPGLDNTGELFF.

The chain is built from TRBV9 and TRBJ2-3; no reliable D call. This CDR3 has 12 amino acids. Trimming removed 3 bases from V and 2 bases from J, with 4 bases in between. CDR1 and CDR2 (germline): SGDLS, YYNGEE. The CDR3 loop is CASSASTDTQYF. The CDR3 DNA reads as TGTGCCAGCAGCGCCTCCACAGATACGCAGTATTTT.

V and J are TRBV11-3 and TRBJ2-5; 10 nucleotides agree with TRBD2. V was pared by 3 bases and J by 5 bases, with 3 bases of the junction left unmatched. Germline CDR1 and CDR2: SGHNT and YENEEA. The CDR3 runs 14 residues. The chain's CDR3 is CASSFTSGAETQYF. The CDR3 nucleotides are TGTGCCAGCAGCTTTACTAGCGGGGCTGAGACCCAGTACTTC.

The chain couples TRBV7-8 to TRBJ1-1; D is perhaps TRBD1 (6 bases). Germline CDR1 reads SGHVS; CDR2 reads FQNEAQ. Trimming removed 4 bases from V and 3 bases from J, with 9 bases in between. The CDR3 spans 13 residues. The CDR3 sequence: CASSWGRDTEAFF. Written as DNA, the CDR3 is TGTGCCAGCAGCTGGGGGCGCGACACTGAAGCTTTCTTT.

This clone occurred a few times. The chain carries TRBV5-6 and TRBJ1-5; the D gene is possibly TRBD1 (6 bases). V was cut by 0 bases and J by 7 bases, with 17 bases left in between. The CDR3 has 16 residues. Germline lookup yields CDR1 SGHDT and CDR2 YYEEEE. The DNA of the CDR3 is TGTGCCAGCAGCTTGGGAAGTGCAGGGGTCAACCAGCCCCAGCATTTT. Translating gives CASSLGSAGVNQPQHF.

The chain joins TRBV9 to TRBJ2-3; tentatively, D is TRBD1 (6 bases). Trimming shortened V by 5 bases and J by 2 bases, and 15 bases separated the two germline ends. The V gene's germline CDR1 is SGDLS and CDR2 YYNGEE. The CDR3 totals 15 residues. DNA for the CDR3: TGTGCCAGCAGTCTACAGGGAAGGGACACAGATACGCAGTATTTT. It specifies CASSLQGRDTDTQYF.

This clone has just a few counts. This chain uses TRBV10-3 with TRBJ1-1; D might be TRBD1 (6 bases). The length of the CDR3 is 16 residues. CDR1 is ENHRY and CDR2 is SYGVKD in the germline V gene. V gave up 3 bases and J gave up 5 bases, with 19 bases separating them. CDR3 sequence: CAISDSRGGRRTEAFF. The CDR3 DNA is TGTGCCATCAGTGATAGCAGGGGAGGGAGGAGGACTGAAGCTTTCTTT.

The chain has TRBV10-2 and TRBJ2-1, with 9 bases lining up with TRBD2. The CDR3 is 16 amino acids. CDR1 and CDR2 (germline): WSHSY, SAAADI. The ends lost 2 bases at V and 6 bases at J; junction bases unmatched: 8. The CDR3 DNA is TGCGCCAGCAGTGAGGGCGCTAGCGGGGCCCTCAATGAGCAGTTCTTC. Amino acids: CASSEGASGALNEQFF.